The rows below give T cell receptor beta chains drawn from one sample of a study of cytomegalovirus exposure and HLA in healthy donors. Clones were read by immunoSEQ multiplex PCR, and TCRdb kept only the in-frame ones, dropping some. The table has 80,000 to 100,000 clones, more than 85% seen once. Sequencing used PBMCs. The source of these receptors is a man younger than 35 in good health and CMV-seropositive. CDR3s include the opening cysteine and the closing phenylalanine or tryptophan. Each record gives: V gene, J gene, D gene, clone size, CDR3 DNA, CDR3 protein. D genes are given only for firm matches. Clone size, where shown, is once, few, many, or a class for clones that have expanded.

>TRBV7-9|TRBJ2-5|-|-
TGTGCCGGGGGGACAGACCAAGAGACCCAGTACTTC
CAGGTDQETQYF
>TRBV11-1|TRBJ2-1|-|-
TGTGCCAGCAGCCCCAAGACAGGCTCCCACTCCTACAATGAGCAGTTCTTC
CASSPKTGSHSYNEQFF
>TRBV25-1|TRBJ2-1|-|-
TGTGCCAGCAGTGAAATGGCCGGGACTGAATACAATGAGCAGTTCTTC
CASSEMAGTEYNEQFF
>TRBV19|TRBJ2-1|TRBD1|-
TGTGCCAGTAGTATCGGACAGGTTGTACTAGATAATGAGCAGTTCTTC
CASSIGQVVLDNEQFF
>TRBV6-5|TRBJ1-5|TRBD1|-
TGTGCCAGCAGATCAGACAGGGTCAATCAGCCCCAGCATTTT
CASRSDRVNQPQHF
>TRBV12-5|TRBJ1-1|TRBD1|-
TGTGCTAGTGGTCCCAGGGGGAGCACTGAAGCTTTCTTT
CASGPRGSTEAFF
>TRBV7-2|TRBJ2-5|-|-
TGTGCCAGCAGCTTAGAGGTGGGGGACACCGGACGGGAGACCCAGTACTTC
CASSLEVGDTGRETQYF
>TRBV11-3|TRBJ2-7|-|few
TGTGCCAGCAGCTTAGTTCTCGAGCAGTACTTC
CASSLVLEQYF
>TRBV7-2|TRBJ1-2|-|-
TGTGCCAGCAGCTTTCTTCGGGACTATGGCTACACCTTC
CASSFLRDYGYTF
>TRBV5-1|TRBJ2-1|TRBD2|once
TGCGCCAGCAGCGGAGGACTAGCGGGGGGCGTAACGAGCTCCTACAATGAGCAGTTCTTC
CASSGGLAGGVTSSYNEQFF
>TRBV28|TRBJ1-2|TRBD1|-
TGTGCCAGCAGTTACCCTAACAGGGGCCACGATGGCTACACCTTC
CASSYPNRGHDGYTF
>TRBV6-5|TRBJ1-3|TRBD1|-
TGTGCCAGCAGTTACCGGACAGGGGAAGGGCTCACCATATATTTT
CASSYRTGEGLTIYF
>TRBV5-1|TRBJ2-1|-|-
TGCGCCAGCATGGGGGGAGGGGGCTCCTACAATGAGCAGTTCTTC
CASMGGGGSYNEQFF
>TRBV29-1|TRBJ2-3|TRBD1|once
TGCAGCGTTCCATCGACAGGGAACACAGATACGCAGTATTTT
CSVPSTGNTDTQYF
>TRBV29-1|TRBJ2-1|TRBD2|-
TGCAGCGGTCGCGGGGGGGCGCCGAGAAATGAGCAGTTCTTC
CSGRGGAPRNEQFF
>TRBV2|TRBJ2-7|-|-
TGTGCCAGCAGTGAAGATGTGGCAGTTTACGAGCAGTACTTC
CASSEDVAVYEQYF
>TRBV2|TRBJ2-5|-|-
TGTGCCAGCACCTACTCGTTAGAGACCCAGTACTTC
CASTYSLETQYF
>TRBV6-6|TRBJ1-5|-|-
TGTGCCAGCAGAAAAGAGGCAGTAAACAATCAGCCCCAGCATTTT
CASRKEAVNNQPQHF
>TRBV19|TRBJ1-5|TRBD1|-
TGTGCCAGTAGTAAGGGTCAGGGGGCTTGGCAGCCCCAGCATTTT
CASSKGQGAWQPQHF
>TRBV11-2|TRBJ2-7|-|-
TGTGCCAGCAGCTTTGGAGGATCCTACGAGCAGTACTTC
CASSFGGSYEQYF
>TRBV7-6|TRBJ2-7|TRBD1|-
TGTGCCAGCAGCTTCGGGCAGGGGGATTGGGAGCAGTACTTC
CASSFGQGDWEQYF
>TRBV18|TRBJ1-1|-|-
TGTGCCAGCTCTACGGGGGAGAACACTGAAGCTTTCTTT
CASSTGENTEAFF
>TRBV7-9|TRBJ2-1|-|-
TGTGCCAGCAGCCCTACTAGGAGCTCCTACAATGAGCAGTTCTTC
CASSPTRSSYNEQFF
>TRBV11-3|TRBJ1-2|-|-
TGTGCCAGCAGCTCTCATTCCGGGAACTATGGCTACACCTTC
CASSSHSGNYGYTF
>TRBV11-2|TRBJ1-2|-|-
TGTGCCAGCAGCTTAAGCTGGGGCCGCGTTGATGGCTACACCTTC
CASSLSWGRVDGYTF
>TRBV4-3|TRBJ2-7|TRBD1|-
TGCGCCAGCAGCCAAGATACTGGACAGGGAGGCTACGAGCAGTACTTC
CASSQDTGQGGYEQYF
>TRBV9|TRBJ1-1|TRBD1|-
TGTGCCAGCAGCGTACAGGGACCGCATTTACAGGGGGCTTTAATGAACACTGAAGCTTTCTTT
CASSVQGPHLQGALMNTEAFF
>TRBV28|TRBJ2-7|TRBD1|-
TGTGCCAGCACCTGGGGGACAGGCTCCTACGAGCAGTACTTC
CASTWGTGSYEQYF